The 6 T cell receptor beta chains in this list originate from one sample, sequenced in a study of cytomegalovirus exposure and HLA in healthy donors. A multiplex PCR was run with 60 Vbeta primers and 13 Jbeta primers. Measured with immunoSEQ multiplex PCR; TCRdb has only the in-frame clones, and not every one. The table shows about 82,000 clones, with 70% to 80% occurring only once. Specimen: PBMCs. These receptors came from a human donor in good health.

V gene TRBV18 combines with J gene TRBJ2-3, with 7 bases fitting TRBD2. Trimming removed 3 bases from V and 4 bases from J; junction bases left unmatched: 10. The CDR3 spans 16 residues. Germline values: CDR1 KGHSH, CDR2 LQKENI. The CDR3 coding sequence is TGTGCCAGCTCACCCCTGGGCGGGGGTGTATCAGATACGCAGTATTTT. As protein: CASSPLGGGVSDTQYF.

This clone was recorded at least ten times. An end of the junction differs from the germline gene, which may be a read error. This rearrangement joins TRBV11-3 to TRBJ2-1; 8 positions match TRBD1. The CDR3 has 12 amino acids. The germline CDR1 and CDR2 sequences are SGHNT and YENEEA. CDR3 loop: CASSTQGQGRIF. CDR3 sequence (DNA): TGTGCCAGCAGCACTCAAGGACAGGGCAGGATCTTC.

This chain joins TRBV19 and TRBJ2-3; 8 bases fit TRBD1. V trimming: 0 bases; J trimming: 0 bases; junction bases outside the gene matches: 2. Germline V gives CDR1 LNHDA, CDR2 SQIVND (reference sequence). This CDR3 spans 16 amino acids. The CDR3 region has the DNA TGTGCCAGTAGTATAGAACAGGGGGGAAGCACAGATACGCAGTATTTT. Its protein is CASSIEQGGSTDTQYF.

This CDR3 is CASSSLGGGNQPQHF. The CDR3 nucleotides are TGTGCCAGCAGCTCGTTAGGGGGGGGGAATCAGCCCCAGCATTTT. The J gene is TRBJ1-5, the V gene TRBV7-2; possibly TRBD1 for D (6 bases). The length of the CDR3 is 15 residues. Germline lookup yields CDR1 SGHTA and CDR2 FQGNSA. V gave up 4 bases and J gave up 4 bases, with 14 bases separating them.

The chain employs TRBV4-3 and TRBJ1-2; 8 positions match TRBD1. Germline V lookup: CDR1 LGHNA, CDR2 YSLEER. V lost 1 base to trimming and J lost 4 bases; unmatched junction nucleotides: 8. The CDR3 has 16 amino acids. The CDR3 DNA reads TGCGCCAGCAGCCAAGGGGCTCGGACAGGGATCTATGGCTACACCTTC. It is translated as CASSQGARTGIYGYTF.

The V and J genes are TRBV30 and TRBJ1-5; D is undetermined. CDR3 length equals 14 residues. Germline loops: CDR1 GTSNPN, CDR2 SVGIG (reference sequence). Deletions cut 2 bases from V and 2 bases from J, with 10 bases between. CDR3 nucleotides: TGTGCCTGGAGTTTCAACATTGGCAATCAGCCCCAGCATTTT. Protein product: CAWSFNIGNQPQHF.